These T cell receptor beta chains were read from a single sample in a study of shared clonotypes between healthy human individuals. Sequenced by immunoSEQ multiplex PCR; TCRdb stores in-frame clones only, minus some. This table has about 1.1 million clones, about four fifths appearing once. The sample taken for sequencing was memory CD4+ T cells from PBMCs. The receptor set was obtained from a man between 18 and 29 years old in good health. Some clones in this sample may be carry-over from other donors' samples. Each CDR3 is given with its conserved first and last residue. A D gene is named only where the DNA matches it firmly. Expanded clones are given a class, and other clones once, few, many or no size at all.

cdr3_aa	cdr3_nt	clone_size	v_call	j_call	d_call
CASSEIQGWGYTF	TGTGCCAGCAGTGAAATCCAGGGGTGGGGCTACACCTTC	once	TRBV2	TRBJ1-2	NA
CATSRGTGGGTEAFF	TGTGCCACCAGCAGAGGGACAGGGGGCGGGACTGAAGCTTTCTTT	few	TRBV15	TRBJ1-1	TRBD1
CASSKPGPGETQYF	TGTGCCAGTAGCAAACCCGGGCCCGGGGAGACCCAGTACTTC	NA	TRBV19	TRBJ2-5	NA
CASKLAGVTDTQYF	TGCGCCAGTAAACTAGCTGGGGTCACAGATACGCAGTATTTT	NA	TRBV5-1	TRBJ2-3	NA
CASSIVGQASNTGELFF	TGTGCCAGTAGTATAGTCGGACAGGCGTCGAACACCGGGGAGCTGTTTTTT	many	TRBV19	TRBJ2-2	TRBD1
CASSQDPTGSRGAQYF	TGCGCCAGCAGCCAAGATCCGACAGGGAGCCGGGGAGCGCAGTATTTT	NA	TRBV4-3	TRBJ2-3	TRBD1
CASSPIVWREGPNTGELFF	TGTGCCAGCAGCCCAATAGTATGGCGGGAGGGCCCGAACACCGGGGAGCTGTTTTTT	NA	TRBV7-3	TRBJ2-2	TRBD2
CARSPDRGKDQPQHF	TGTGCCAGAAGCCCCGACAGGGGAAAAGATCAGCCCCAGCATTTT	few	TRBV5-3	TRBJ1-5	TRBD1
CASSHILLLQSYEQYF	TGTGCCAGCAGCCACATACTCCTTCTACAATCCTACGAGCAGTACTTC	NA	TRBV7-2	TRBJ2-7	NA
CAISESLAGGGTGELFF	TGTGCCATCAGTGAGTCGCTGGCGGGAGGAGGGACCGGGGAGCTGTTTTTT	once	TRBV10-3	TRBJ2-2	TRBD2
CASSPLTAPYNEQFF	TGTGCCAGCTCACCTTTGACAGCCCCCTACAATGAGCAGTTCTTC	NA	TRBV18	TRBJ2-1	NA
CASSVGGQPSGNTIYF	TGTGCCAGCAGCGTAGGGGGGCAACCCTCTGGAAACACCATATATTTT	NA	TRBV9	TRBJ1-3	NA
CASSLRSRTPYGYTF	TGTGCCAGCAGTTTAAGGTCGAGAACTCCTTATGGCTACACCTTC	NA	TRBV28	TRBJ1-2	NA
CATSTREKLFF	TGTGCCACCAGCACACGGGAAAAACTGTTTTTT	NA	TRBV15	TRBJ1-4	NA
CASSFAQVDYGYTF	TGTGCCAGCAGCTTTGCGCAGGTGGACTATGGCTACACCTTC	once	TRBV12-1	TRBJ1-2	NA
CASSFEGRTEAFF	TGCGCCAGCAGCTTCGAAGGGAGGACTGAAGCTTTCTTT	many	TRBV5-1	TRBJ1-1	NA
CASSLAGAIRGYTF	TGTGCCAGCAGTTTAGCAGGGGCGATAAGAGGCTACACCTTC	NA	TRBV28	TRBJ1-2	NA
CAWVPGGNYGYTF	TGTGCCTGGGTTCCAGGGGGCAACTATGGCTACACCTTC	NA	TRBV30	TRBJ1-2	TRBD1
CASSGRGGGTEAFF	TGTGCCAGCAGTGGCAGGGGAGGAGGCACTGAAGCTTTCTTT	few	TRBV2	TRBJ1-1	NA
CASIASLDNEQFF	TGTGCCAGCATCGCTAGCCTGGACAATGAGCAGTTCTTC	few	TRBV28	TRBJ2-1	NA
CASRVGGSSYEQYF	TGCGCCAGCCGCGTTGGGGGCAGCTCCTACGAGCAGTACTTC	NA	TRBV10-2	TRBJ2-7	NA
CASSHTGRVSEQFF	TGTGCCAGCAGCCATACGGGCAGGGTGAGTGAGCAGTTCTTC	NA	TRBV5-6	TRBJ2-1	NA
CAWSASGQGLLGTGELFF	TGTGCCTGGAGCGCCTCGGGACAGGGTCTCTTAGGGACCGGGGAGCTGTTTTTT	NA	TRBV30	TRBJ2-2	TRBD1
CASSHSSQKQYF	TGTGCCAGCAGCCACAGTTCCCAGAAGCAGTACTTC	NA	TRBV6-1	TRBJ2-7	NA
CASREGDTQYF	TGTGCCAGCAGGGAGGGAGATACGCAGTATTTT	NA	TRBV6-4	TRBJ2-3	NA
CASSVGTGSSPLHF	TGTGCCAGCAGCGTAGGGACGGGAAGCTCACCCCTCCACTTT	NA	TRBV9	TRBJ1-6	NA
CASSLGGDTIYF	TGTGCCAGCAGTTTAGGAGGGGACACCATATATTTT	few	TRBV28	TRBJ1-3	NA
CASRTGTANTGELFF	TGTGCCAGCAGGACCGGGACAGCGAACACCGGGGAGCTGTTTTTT	NA	TRBV28	TRBJ2-2	TRBD1
CAISAGLAGENEQFF	TGTGCCATCAGCGCGGGACTAGCGGGAGAGAATGAGCAGTTCTTC	few	TRBV10-3	TRBJ2-1	TRBD2
CASSLGLAGAPGELFF	TGTGCCAGCAGCCTCGGACTAGCGGGAGCCCCCGGGGAGCTGTTTTTT	NA	TRBV5-4	TRBJ2-2	TRBD2
CASRRLEGDAYEQYF	TGTGCCAGCAGGAGATTGGAGGGTGACGCCTACGAGCAGTACTTC	NA	TRBV6-1	TRBJ2-7	NA
CASSQDRMGEGLYYGYTF	TGTGCCAGCAGCCAAGATAGAATGGGGGAGGGCCTCTACTATGGCTACACCTTC	few	TRBV4-2	TRBJ1-2	NA
CAYGISGSGTDTQYF	TGTGCTTACGGGATTAGCGGGAGCGGCACAGATACGCAGTATTTT	many	TRBV30	TRBJ2-3	TRBD2